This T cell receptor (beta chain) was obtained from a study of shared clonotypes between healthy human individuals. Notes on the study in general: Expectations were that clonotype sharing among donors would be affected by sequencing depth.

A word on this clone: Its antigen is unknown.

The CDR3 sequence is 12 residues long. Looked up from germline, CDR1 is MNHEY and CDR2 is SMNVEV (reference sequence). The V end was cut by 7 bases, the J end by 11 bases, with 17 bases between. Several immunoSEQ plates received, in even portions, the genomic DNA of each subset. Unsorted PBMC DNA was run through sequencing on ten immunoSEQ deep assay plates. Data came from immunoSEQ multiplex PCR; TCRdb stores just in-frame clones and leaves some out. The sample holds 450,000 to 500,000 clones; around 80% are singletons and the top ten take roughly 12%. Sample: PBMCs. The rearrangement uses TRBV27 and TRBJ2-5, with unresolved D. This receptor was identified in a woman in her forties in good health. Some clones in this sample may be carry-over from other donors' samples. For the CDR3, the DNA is TGTGCCAGCACCCCCTTTCGGGTAAAGCAGTACTTC. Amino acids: CASTPFRVKQYF.